This T cell receptor beta chain was profiled in a study of immune characteristics of hereditary and idiopathic chronic pancreatitis. Overall study findings and caveats: Productive TCR rearrangement counts correlated positively with chronic pancreatitis severity scores. Hereditary versus idiopathic pancreatitis showed different Vbeta-Jbeta usage, including TRBV10, TRBV19, TRBV23, TRBV5. Controls had less diverse, more clonal TCRbeta repertoires than both pancreatitis groups.

This clone showed up just a few times. The antigen is undetermined. CDR1 is MNHNY and CDR2 is SVGAGI in the germline V gene (reference sequence). V lost 5 bases and J lost 9, with 11 bases in between. The CDR3 is 13 amino acids. The method was immunoSEQ multiplex PCR; TCRdb's version includes in-frame clones alone and lacks a portion of them. The table lists roughly 14,000 clones, 73% of them singletons, with 14% in the top ten. Patients having total pancreatectomy with islet autotransplantation provided the chronic pancreatitis pancreas tissue. Bulk pancreas tissue, not sorted T cells, supplied the genomic DNA for TCR beta sequencing.

The V gene is TRBV6-6, the J gene TRBJ1-6; TRBD1 might be the D (5 bases). The sample taken for sequencing was pancreas tissue with hereditary chronic pancreatitis. The clonotype comes from a human donor with chronic pancreatitis. This CDR3 reads CASSRDWGSPLHF. The DNA for the CDR3 is TGTGCCAGCAGTAGGGACTGGGGTTCACCCCTCCACTTT.